The rows below give T cell receptor beta chains drawn from one sample of a study of blood T cells in healthy people across ages. A single record per CDR3 protein comes from TCRdb applying MiXCR to the 5' RACE reads. The sample records around 1,900,000 distinct CDR3 sequences, 39% being singletons. Material: blood. The receptors originated from a human donor in good health. The CDR3 runs from the conserved cysteine through the conserved F or W. A D gene is named only where the DNA matches it firmly. Clone size is not always given. Where it is, it says once, few, many or a class for expanded clones.

TRBV5-1	TRBD2	.	TRBJ2-7	CASSPIGPRGGYEQYF	TGCGCCAGCAGCCCCATCGGTCCACGGGGGGGCTACGAGCAGTACTTC
TRBV5-1	TRBD1	.	TRBJ2-2	CASSHGTGDTGELFF	TGCGCCAGCAGCCACGGGACAGGCGACACCGGGGAGCTGTTTTTT
TRBV18	.	.	TRBJ1-5	CASSPAPRAQPQHF	TGTGCCAGCTCACCGGCCCCCAGGGCTCAGCCCCAGCATTTT
TRBV29-1	TRBD1	.	TRBJ2-5	CSVKGAEETQYF	TGCAGCGTTAAGGGGGCAGAGGAGACCCAGTACTTC
TRBV12-3/TRBV12-4	TRBD1	.	TRBJ1-1	CASSGIQGARGTEAFF	TGTGCCAGCAGTGGCATACAGGGGGCGCGTGGCACTGAAGCTTTCTTT
TRBV4-3	TRBD1	few	TRBJ2-2	CASSRRQGETGELFF	TGCGCCAGCAGCCGCCGACAGGGAGAGACCGGGGAGCTGTTTTTT
TRBV5-1	.	.	TRBJ2-2	CASNEGWSGELFF	TGCGCCAGCAACGAAGGGTGGTCCGGGGAGCTGTTTTTT
TRBV29-1	TRBD2	.	TRBJ2-7	CSVEGVGGGATTQYF	TGCAGCGTTGAAGGGGTTGGCGGGGGGGCAACTACCCAGTACTTC
TRBV3-1	.	.	TRBJ1-2	CASSHAGTHYGYTF	TGTGCCAGCAGCCATGCGGGGACCCACTATGGCTACACCTTC
TRBV4-3	.	.	TRBJ1-1	CASSQLHPGNTEAFF	TGCGCCAGCAGCCAGCTGCACCCGGGGAACACTGAAGCTTTCTTT
TRBV29-1	.	few	TRBJ2-1	CSVPISSYNEQFF	TGCAGCGTCCCGATAAGCTCCTACAATGAGCAGTTCTTC
TRBV4-3	.	.	TRBJ2-2	CASSQDIRAEGELFF	TGCGCCAGCAGCCAAGATATCAGGGCTGAAGGGGAGCTGTTTTTT
TRBV9	TRBD1	few	TRBJ2-3	CASSATGAGTDTQYF	TGTGCCAGCAGCGCCACAGGGGCAGGCACAGATACGCAGTATTTT
TRBV15	.	few	TRBJ1-4	CATSRARNEKLFF	TGTGCCACCAGCAGAGCCCGAAATGAAAAACTGTTTTTT
TRBV28	.	.	TRBJ1-2	CASRHQGPVEGYTF	TGTGCCAGCAGGCACCAGGGGCCGGTGGAGGGCTACACCTTC
TRBV6-2/TRBV6-3	.	few	TRBJ1-5	CASSPRVGGWNQPQHF	TGTGCCAGCAGCCCACGGGTGGGAGGATGGAATCAGCCCCAGCATTTT